This T cell receptor beta chain was captured by sequencing in a study of blood T cell repertoires in COVID-19. Overall study context: Collection of acute and convalescent COVID-19 samples took place in the United States, Italy and Spain. T cells, B-cell-depleted T cells, or PBMCs provided the cDNA or gDNA that served as material.

The ends lost 4 bases at V and 0 bases at J; junction bases unmatched: 0. The germline V gene encodes CDR1 SGHAT and CDR2 FQNNGV. The CDR3 is made up of 13 amino acids. It was during active infection that Seattle patients were enrolled and then longitudinally followed. Profiling relied on immunoSEQ multiplex PCR, and the TCRdb table lists in-frame clones only, not all of them. The sample lists 55,000 to 70,000 clones; 88% were seen once. The sequencing sample was made of peripheral blood. The chain recombines TRBV11-2 with TRBJ2-7; 7 bases are a match to TRBD1. This clonotype originated in a woman aged 55 to 70 with COVID-19, enrolled during active disease. The CDR3 spells CASSWDSSYEQYF. In nucleotides, the CDR3 is TGTGCCAGCAGCTGGGACAGCTCCTACGAGCAGTACTTC.